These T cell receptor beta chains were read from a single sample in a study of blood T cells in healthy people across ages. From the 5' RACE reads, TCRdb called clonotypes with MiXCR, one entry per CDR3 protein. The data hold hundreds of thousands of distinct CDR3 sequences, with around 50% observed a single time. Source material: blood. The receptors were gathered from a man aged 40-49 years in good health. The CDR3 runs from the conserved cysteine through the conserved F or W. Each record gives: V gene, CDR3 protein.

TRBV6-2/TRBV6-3,CASSDPGRSNYGYTF
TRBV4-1,CASSQPDSIYGYTF
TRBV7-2,CASSLVGGGEKLFF
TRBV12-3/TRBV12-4,CASSLGRGLGQPQHF
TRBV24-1,CATSGDGKETQYF
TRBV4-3,CASSQAGRSQYF
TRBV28,CASSAPLAAYNSPLHF
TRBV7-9,CASSSDLPGANVLTF
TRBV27,CASISGGGETQYF
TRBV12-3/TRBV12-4,CASSSTRQSYEQYF
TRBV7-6,CASSLAGDNRVTVGHYEQYF
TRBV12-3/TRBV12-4,CASSGGGGYDTQYF